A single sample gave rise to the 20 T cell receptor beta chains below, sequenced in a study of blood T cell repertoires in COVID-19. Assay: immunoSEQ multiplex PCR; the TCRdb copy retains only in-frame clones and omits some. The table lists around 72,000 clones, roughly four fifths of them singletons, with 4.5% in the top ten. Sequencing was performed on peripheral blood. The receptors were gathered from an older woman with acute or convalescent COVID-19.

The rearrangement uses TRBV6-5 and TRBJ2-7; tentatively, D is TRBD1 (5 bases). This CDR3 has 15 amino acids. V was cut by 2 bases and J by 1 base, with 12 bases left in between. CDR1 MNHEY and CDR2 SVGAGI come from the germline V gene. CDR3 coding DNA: TGTGCCAGCAGTTACGGCAGGGATATTTCCTACGAGCAGTACTTC. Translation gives CASSYGRDISYEQYF.

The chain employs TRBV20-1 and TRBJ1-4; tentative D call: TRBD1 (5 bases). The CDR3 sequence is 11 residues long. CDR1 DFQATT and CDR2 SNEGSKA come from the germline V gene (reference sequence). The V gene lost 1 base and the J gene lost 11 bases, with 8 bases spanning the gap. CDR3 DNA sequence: TGCAGTGCTAGAGTTGGGGGGAAACTGTTTTTT. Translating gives CSARVGGKLFF.

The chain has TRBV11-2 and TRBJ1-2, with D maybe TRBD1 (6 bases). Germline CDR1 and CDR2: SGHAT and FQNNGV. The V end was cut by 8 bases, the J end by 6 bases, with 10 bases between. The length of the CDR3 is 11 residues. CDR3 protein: CASEGEHGYTF. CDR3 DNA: TGTGCCAGCGAGGGGGAGCATGGCTACACCTTC.

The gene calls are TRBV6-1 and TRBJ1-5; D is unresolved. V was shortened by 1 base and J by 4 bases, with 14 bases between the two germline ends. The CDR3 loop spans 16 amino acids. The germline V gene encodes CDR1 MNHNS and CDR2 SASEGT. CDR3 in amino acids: CASSEDMGAGNQPQHF. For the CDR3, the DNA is TGTGCCAGCAGTGAAGACATGGGCGCGGGGAATCAGCCCCAGCATTTT.

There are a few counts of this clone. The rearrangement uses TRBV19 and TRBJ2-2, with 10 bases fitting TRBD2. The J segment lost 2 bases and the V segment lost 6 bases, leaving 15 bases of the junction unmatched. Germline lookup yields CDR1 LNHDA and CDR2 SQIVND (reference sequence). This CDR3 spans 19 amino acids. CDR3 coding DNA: TGTGCCAGTAGCCGACTTCCCGGGCTAGCGGGGGTTAACACCGGGGAGCTGTTTTTT. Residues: CASSRLPGLAGVNTGELFF.

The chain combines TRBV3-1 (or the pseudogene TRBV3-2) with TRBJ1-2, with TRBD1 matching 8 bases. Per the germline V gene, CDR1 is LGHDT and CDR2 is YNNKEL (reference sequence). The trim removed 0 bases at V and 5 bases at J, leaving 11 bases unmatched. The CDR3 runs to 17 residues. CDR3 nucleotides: TGTGCCAGCAGCCAAGATGGCAGGGGGCGCGGGTCGTATGGCTACACCTTC. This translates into CASSQDGRGRGSYGYTF.

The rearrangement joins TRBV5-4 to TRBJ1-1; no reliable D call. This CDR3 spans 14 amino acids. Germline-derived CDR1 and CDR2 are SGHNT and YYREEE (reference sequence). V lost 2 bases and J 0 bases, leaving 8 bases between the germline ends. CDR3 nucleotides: TGTGCCAGCAGCTTAAACAGACTGAACACTGAAGCTTTCTTT. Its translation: CASSLNRLNTEAFF.

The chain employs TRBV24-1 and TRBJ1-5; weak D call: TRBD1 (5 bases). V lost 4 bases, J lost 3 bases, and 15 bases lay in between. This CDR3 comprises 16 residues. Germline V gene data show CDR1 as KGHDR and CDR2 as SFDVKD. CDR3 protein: CATSDHRGMDNQPQHF. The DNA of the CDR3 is TGTGCCACCAGTGACCACCGGGGGATGGACAATCAGCCCCAGCATTTT.

The CDR3 DNA is TGTGCCAGCAGTTCCCAGGGCCGGGCTTTCTTT. Its protein product is CASSSQGRAFF. The V call is TRBV11-2, the J call TRBJ1-1; TRBD1 might be the D (5 bases). Trimming cost V 6 bases and J 11 bases, with 13 bases left between them. Germline values: CDR1 SGHAT, CDR2 FQNNGV. This CDR3 region has 11 residues.

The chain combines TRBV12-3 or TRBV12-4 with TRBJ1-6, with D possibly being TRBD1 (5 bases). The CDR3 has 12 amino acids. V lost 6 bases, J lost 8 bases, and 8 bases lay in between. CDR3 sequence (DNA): TGTGCCAGCAGCCGGGGGGATTCACCCCTCCACTTT. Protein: CASSRGDSPLHF.

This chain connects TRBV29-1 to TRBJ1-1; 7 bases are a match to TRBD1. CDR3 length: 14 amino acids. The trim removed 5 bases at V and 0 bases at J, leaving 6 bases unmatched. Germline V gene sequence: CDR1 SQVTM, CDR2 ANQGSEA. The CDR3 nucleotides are TGCAGCGTTTTCCAGGGGGTCATGAACACTGAAGCTTTCTTT. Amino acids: CSVFQGVMNTEAFF.

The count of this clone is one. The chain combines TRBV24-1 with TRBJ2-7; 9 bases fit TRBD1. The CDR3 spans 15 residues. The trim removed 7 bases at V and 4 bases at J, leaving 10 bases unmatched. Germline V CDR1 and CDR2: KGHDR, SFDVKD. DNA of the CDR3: TGTGCCACCAGGAGGGACAGGGAGGATCAATACGAGCAGTACTTC. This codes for CATRRDREDQYEQYF.

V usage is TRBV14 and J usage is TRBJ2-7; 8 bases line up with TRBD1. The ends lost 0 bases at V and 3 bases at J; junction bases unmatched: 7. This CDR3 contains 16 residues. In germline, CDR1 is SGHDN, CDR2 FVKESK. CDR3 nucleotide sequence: TGTGCCAGCAGCCAAGACCAGGGGGCAAGGGTCTACGAGCAGTACTTC. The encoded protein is CASSQDQGARVYEQYF.

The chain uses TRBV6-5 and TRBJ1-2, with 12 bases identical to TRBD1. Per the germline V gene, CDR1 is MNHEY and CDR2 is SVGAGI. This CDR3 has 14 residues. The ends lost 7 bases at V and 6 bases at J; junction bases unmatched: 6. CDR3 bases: TGTGCCAGCATTACGGGACAGGGGGCCAATGGCTACACCTTC. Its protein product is CASITGQGANGYTF.

This chain's CDR3 is CASSLQGYNSPLHF. The CDR3 coding sequence is TGTGCCAGCAGCCTACAGGGTTATAATTCACCCCTCCACTTT. V usage is TRBV7-9 and J usage is TRBJ1-6; D possibly corresponds to TRBD1 (6 bases). Germline V lookup: CDR1 SEHNR, CDR2 FQNEAQ (reference sequence). The CDR3 length is 14 residues. With 5 bases removed from V and 4 bases from J, the gap between germline ends came to 9 bases.

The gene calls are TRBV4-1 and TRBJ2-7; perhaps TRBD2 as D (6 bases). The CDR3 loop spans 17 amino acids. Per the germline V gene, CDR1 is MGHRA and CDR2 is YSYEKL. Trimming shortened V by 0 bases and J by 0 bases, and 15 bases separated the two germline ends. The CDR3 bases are TGCGCCAGCAGCCAAGAAGGAGGAGGGATCCGCTCCTACGAGCAGTACTTC. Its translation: CASSQEGGGIRSYEQYF.

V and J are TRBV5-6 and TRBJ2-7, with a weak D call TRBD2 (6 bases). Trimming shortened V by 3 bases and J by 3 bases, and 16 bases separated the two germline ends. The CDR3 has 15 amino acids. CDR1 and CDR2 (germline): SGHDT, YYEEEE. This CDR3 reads CASSSYPGLGYEQYF. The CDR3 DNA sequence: TGTGCCAGCAGCTCATACCCGGGACTTGGCTACGAGCAGTACTTC.

The CDR3 loop is CASSSQPRETQYF. CDR3 bases: TGCGCCAGCAGCTCACAGCCCCGGGAGACCCAGTACTTC. This chain joins TRBV5-1 and TRBJ2-5; D remains ambiguous. Germline-derived CDR1 and CDR2 are SGHRS and YFSETQ. The CDR3 is 13 residues long. With 3 bases removed from V and 5 bases from J, the gap between germline ends came to 11 bases. The complete variable domain, with remaining parts taken from reference TRBV5-1 and TRBJ2-5, reads KAGVTQTPRYLIKTRGQQVTLSCSPISGHRSVSWYQQTPGQGLQFLFEYFSETQRNKGNFPGRFSGRQFSNSRSEMNVSTLELGDSALYLCASSSQPRETQYFGPGTRLLVL.

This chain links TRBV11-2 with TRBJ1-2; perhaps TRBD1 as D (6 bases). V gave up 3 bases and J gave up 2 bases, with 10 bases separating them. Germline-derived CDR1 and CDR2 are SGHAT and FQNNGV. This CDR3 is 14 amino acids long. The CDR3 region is CASSFLGANYGYTF. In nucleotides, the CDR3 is TGTGCCAGCAGCTTTCTGGGGGCGAACTATGGCTACACCTTC.

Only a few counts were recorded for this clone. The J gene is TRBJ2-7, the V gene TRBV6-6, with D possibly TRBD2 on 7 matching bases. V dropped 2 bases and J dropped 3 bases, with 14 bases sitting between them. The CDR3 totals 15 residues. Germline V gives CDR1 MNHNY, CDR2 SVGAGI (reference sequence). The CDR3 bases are TGTGCCAGCAGTTACAGGGCGGGGGCGAGCTACGAGCAGTACTTC. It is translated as CASSYRAGASYEQYF.